The 16 T cell receptor beta chains below were found in one sample sequenced in a study of T cell clonality in common variable immunodeficiency. General study findings and limits: Common variable immunodeficiency TCR beta sequences reportedly had fewer deletions and N-nucleotide insertions.

Which antigens these TCRs recognize remains unknown. This table comes from immunoSEQ multiplex PCR, and its TCRdb copy is limited to in-frame clones, with some not included. The table records fewer than 20,000 clones without singletons, the ten largest covering more than 14%. The specimen sequenced was peripheral blood mononuclear cells. The receptors were gathered from a human donor with common variable immunodeficiency.

This clone appeared many times. Coverage ceases 3 residues before the CDR3 finishes, and the germline J gene fills in the end. The rearrangement links TRBV19 to TRBJ2-1, with D maybe TRBD2 (6 bases). Per germline, CDR1 LNHDA and CDR2 SQIVND (reference sequence). This CDR3 has 15 residues. V was cut by 5 bases and J by 2 bases, with 13 bases left in between. The sequenced part of the CDR3 DNA is TGTGCCAGTAGTCCGGGGGACCTACCCTACAATGAG. Residues: CASSPGDLPYNE. The CDR3 in its entirety is CASSPGDLPYNEQFF.

In this sample, this clone turned up a few times. Read coverage stops 3 residues before the CDR3 terminus; the germline J gene supplies the remainder. The V gene is TRBV2, the J gene TRBJ1-4; D is possibly TRBD1 (5 bases). Germline CDR1 is SNHLY and CDR2 is FYNNEI. The CDR3 has 14 amino acids. The V end was cut by 5 bases, the J end by 4 bases, with 11 bases between. CDR3: CASSSQGFNEKLFF. CDR3 bases read: TGTGCCAGCAGTAGTCAGGGCTTTAATGAAAAA.

In its sample, this clone was seen a few times. The read is 3 residues too short to cover the CDR3 end, so that end is filled in from the germline J gene. This sequence joins TRBV13 and TRBJ2-1; 12 bases are shared with TRBD2. Germline lookup yields CDR1 PRHDT and CDR2 FYEKMQ (reference sequence). The CDR3 has 15 residues. With V trimmed by 5 bases and J by 5 bases, 4 bases remained unmatched. CDR3 region: CASSRRLAGDNEQFF. CDR3 DNA, as far as it was read: TGTGCCAGCAGCCGCCGACTAGCGGGGGACAATGAG.

The sample holds a few counts of this clone. The observed sequence ends 3 residues before the CDR3 terminus, with the missing tail filled in from the germline J gene. The chain combines TRBV19 with TRBJ1-1; 9 nucleotides agree with TRBD1. J was trimmed by 4 bases and V by 6 bases; bases with no gene match: 6. The germline V gene has CDR1 LNHDA and CDR2 SQIVND (reference sequence). The CDR3 totals 14 residues. The CDR3 is CASSHGTGSTEAFF. Partial CDR3 DNA: TGTGCCAGTAGCCACGGGACAGGGAGCACTGAA. Supplemented by reference TRBV19 and TRBJ1-1, the full variable domain reads DGGITQSPKYLFRKEGQNVTLSCEQNLNHDAMYWYRQDPGQGLRLIYYSQIVNDFQKGDIAEGYSVSREKKESFPLTVTSAQKNPTAFYLCASSHGTGSTEAFFGQGTRLTVV.

In this sample, this clone turned up a few times. Read data end 3 residues before the CDR3 end; the end is taken from the germline J gene. The genes are TRBV7-9 and TRBJ2-5; 7 bases match TRBD1. In germline, CDR1 is SEHNR, CDR2 FQNEAQ (reference sequence). The CDR3 is made up of 13 amino acids. V lost 5 bases, J lost 4 bases, and 4 bases stayed unmatched. Here the CDR3 reads CASSMTGLETQYF. The CDR3 DNA, read in part, is TGTGCCAGCAGCATGACAGGGTTAGAGACC.

This clone was recorded at least ten times. The DNA ends 3 residues before the CDR3 does, and the rest of the CDR3 is filled in from the germline J gene. The chain uses TRBV18 and TRBJ1-5, with TRBD1 matching over 10 bases. Trimming took 4 bases from V and 5 from J; bases not matched to a gene: 5. Germline CDR1 KGHSH, CDR2 LQKENI. The CDR3 has 15 amino acids. CDR3 residues: CASSRTGTGDQPQHF. Partial CDR3 DNA: TGTGCCAGCTCACGAACTGGGACAGGGGATCAGCCC.

This clone was observed many times. The read ends 3 residues before the CDR3 terminus; that terminus is restored from the germline J gene. The chain combines TRBV29-1 with TRBJ2-7; perhaps TRBD2 as D (7 bases). Germline CDR1 SQVTM, CDR2 ANQGSEA. Deletions cut 4 bases from V and 4 bases from J, with 14 bases between. This CDR3 contains 13 residues. Partial CDR3 DNA: TGCAGCGTTGTCCGGGGGGCAAATTACGAG. Translation gives CSVVRGANYE. The whole CDR3 region reads CSVVRGANYEQYF.

This clone was found many times. Coverage ceases 3 residues before the CDR3 finishes, and the germline J gene fills in the end. The chain has TRBV29-1 and TRBJ1-1, with a tentative D call TRBD1 (6 bases). Germline V gene lookup returns CDR1 SQVTM and CDR2 ANQGSEA. Trimming pared 7 bases from V and 7 bases from J, leaving 19 bases between. This CDR3 region has 13 residues. The sequenced CDR3 bases are TGCAGCGCTGTTGACAGGAACACCAATGAA. This codes for CSAVDRNTNE. The whole CDR3 sequence is CSAVDRNTNEAFF.

A remark on this clone: The read stops 3 residues short of the end of the CDR3; the missing end is completed from the germline J gene. The chain carries TRBV23-1 and TRBJ1-2; no firm D call. TRBV23-1 is an ORF, and what it does is uncertain. Between the trimmed V and J ends, which lost 4 bases and 4 bases, there was a span of 16 bases. The CDR3 runs to 15 residues. The sequenced CDR3 bases are TGCGCCAGCAGTCGATATCCCGCGGAGTTCTATGGC. This encodes CASSRYPAEFYG. The CDR3 reads in full as CASSRYPAEFYGYTF.

Notes on this clone: The read halts 3 residues ahead of the CDR3 end, with the missing end drawn from the germline J gene. Other DNA sequences within the sample encode an identical CDR3. The chain employs TRBV6-1 and TRBJ1-5; 9 bases match TRBD1. Trimming took 4 bases from V and 6 from J; bases not matched to a gene: 4. Germline assignment: CDR1 MNHNS and CDR2 SASEGT. The CDR3 sequence is 14 residues long. The DNA read from the CDR3 is TGTGCCAGCAGTGGGGGACAGGGAGCTCAGCCC. This codes for CASSGGQGAQP. The complete CDR3 protein is CASSGGQGAQPQHF.

In this sample, this clone turned up a few times. The read halts 3 residues ahead of the CDR3 end, with the missing end drawn from the germline J gene. The chain links TRBV20-1 to TRBJ2-7; D is perhaps TRBD2 (7 bases). The CDR3 totals 14 residues. Per the germline V gene, CDR1 is DFQATT and CDR2 is SNEGSKA (reference sequence). V was clipped by 5 bases and J by 3 bases, with 17 bases between them. Here the CDR3 reads CSAAGGGAGYEQYF. The sequenced part of the CDR3 DNA is TGCAGTGCTGCCGGAGGGGGGGCGGGCTACGAG.

This clone was picked up many times. The read is 3 residues too short to cover the CDR3 end, so that end is filled in from the germline J gene. V gene TRBV18 combines with J gene TRBJ1-1; no clear D. This CDR3 is built from 12 residues. CDR1 and CDR2 from the germline V gene are KGHSH and LQKENI. CDR3 DNA, as far as it was read: TGTGCCAGCTCAATTAGGGCCAGCGAA. This encodes CASSIRASE. In full, the CDR3 is CASSIRASEAFF.

This clone was picked up a small number of times. A junction boundary mismatches the germline segment, possibly from a read error. The CDR3 goes on 3 residues after the read ends, and that part is filled in from the germline J gene. The genes are TRBV7-7 and TRBJ2-7; perhaps TRBD2 as D (5 bases). Germline V gene lookup returns CDR1 SSHAT and CDR2 FNYEAQ (reference sequence). The CDR3 runs 13 residues. The covered CDR3 bases are TGTGCTAGCAGCCAGGACTGGTCCTACGAG. Amino acids: CASSQDWSYE. The entire CDR3 reads CASSQDWSYEQYF.

This clone was detected a few times. CDR3 sequence reads: CASSPQTRGSYEQYF. The sequenced CDR3 bases are TGTGCCAGCAGCCCCCAAACCCGCGGCTCCTACGAG. The rearrangement uses TRBV11-2 and TRBJ2-7; D not resolved. The read falls 3 residues short of the CDR3 end, and the missing part is taken from the germline J gene. Germline V lookup: CDR1 SGHAT, CDR2 FQNNGV. The V gene lost 5 bases and the J gene lost 0 bases, with 14 bases spanning the gap. The CDR3 is 15 amino acids.

In its sample, this clone was seen many times. The CDR3 end lies 3 residues beyond the end of the read and is filled in from the germline J gene. The chain combines TRBV18 with TRBJ2-5; possible D gene TRBD1, 6 bases. Between the trimmed V and J ends, which lost 3 bases and 4 bases, there was a span of 12 bases. CDR3 length: 14 amino acids. CDR1 is KGHSH and CDR2 is LQKENI in the germline V gene. CDR3 protein: CASSPGQTVETQYF. The sequenced part of the CDR3 DNA is TGTGCCAGCTCACCTGGACAGACCGTAGAGACC. Full variable domain (remainder filled in from reference TRBV18 and TRBJ2-5): NAGVMQNPRHLVRRRGQEARLRCSPMKGHSHVYWYRQLPEEGLKFMVYLQKENIIDESGMPKERFSAEFPKEGPSILRIQQVVRGDSAAYFCASSPGQTVETQYFGPGTRLLVL.

Details on this clone: The read finishes 3 residues shy of the CDR3 end, and the germline J gene is used to complete it. The rearrangement uses TRBV2 and TRBJ2-3; D is ambiguous. Per the germline V gene, CDR1 is SNHLY and CDR2 is FYNNEI. Trimming removed 6 bases at V and 4 bases at J, with 8 bases between. This CDR3 has 12 residues. The CDR3 loop is CASSASPDTQYF. The CDR3 bases that were read are TGTGCCAGCAGCGCTAGTCCAGATACG.